What follows are 19 T cell receptor beta chains derived from one specimen sequenced in a study of molecular identifiers for immune sequencing clone quantification. Via MiXCR, TCRdb re-called the PCR reads, giving one row per CDR3 protein. The sample has about 65,000 distinct CDR3 sequences; 15% to 20% are singletons. Material: naive CD8+ T cells from blood, with Jurkat cell RNA spiked in. Noted subset: FACS-sorted CD8+CD4-CCR7+CD45RA+ naive T cells. All receptors derive from a human donor in good health. Some libraries in this study had Jurkat cell RNA spiked in.

This clonotype was seen many times. The V and J genes are TRBV21-1 and TRBJ1-1; the table's TRBD1 call for D was not verified on the DNA. TRBV21-1 is deemed a pseudogene. The CDR3 runs 14 residues. The chain's CDR3 is CASSDGDSNTEAFF. The DNA for the CDR3 is TGTGCCAGCAGCGACGGAGACAGCAACACTGAAGCTTTCTTT.

Regarding this clonotype: This may arise from a read error, as a much more abundant clone is one base away. The chain has TRBV12-3 or TRBV12-4 and TRBJ2-5, with 8 bases fitting TRBD2. CDR3 length: 14 residues. The V gene end was trimmed by 6 bases and the J gene end by 9 bases; junction bases not matched to a gene: 12. The CDR3 protein is CASRPGLVAEAQYF. The DNA for the CDR3 is TGTGCCAGCAGACCGGGACTAGTGGCGGAGGCCCAGTACTTC.

As regards this clonotype: Just one base apart from a much larger clone, this may be a read error. The J gene is TRBJ2-3, the V gene TRBV27, with 10 bases aligning to TRBD2. The germline V gene encodes CDR1 MNHEY and CDR2 SMNVEV (reference sequence). Trimming took 4 bases from V and 2 from J; bases not matched to a gene: 9. This CDR3 contains 17 residues. As DNA, the CDR3 is TGTGCCAGCAGTTCATTGCAACTAGCGGGACTCACAGATACGCAGTATTTT. It yields the protein CASSSLQLAGLTDTQYF.

As regards this clonotype: Possible read error: a much larger clone is one base away. The rearrangement uses TRBV6-2 or TRBV6-3 and TRBJ2-7; D not resolved. Germline V lookup: CDR1 MNHEY, CDR2 SVGEGT. The CDR3 sequence is 13 residues long. CDR3 nucleotides: TGTGCCGGCAGTCCCCAACCCTCCTACGAGCAGTACTTC. It specifies CAGSPQPSYEQYF.

This clonotype was detected many times. The chain has TRBV7-2 and TRBJ2-3, with unresolved D. The CDR3 loop spans 14 amino acids. The V end was cut by 6 bases, the J end by 6 bases, with 16 bases between. Per germline, CDR1 SGHTA and CDR2 FQGNSA. The CDR3 coding sequence is TGTGCCAGCAGGCCCCGTCACTACCCGGATACGCAGTATTTT. The encoded protein is CASRPRHYPDTQYF.

Points on this clonotype: One base separates it from a far larger clone, so it is likely a read error. The chain combines TRBV27 with TRBJ2-7, with D tentatively TRBD1 or TRBD2 (5 bases each). This CDR3 is 12 amino acids long. Looked up from germline, CDR1 is MNHEY and CDR2 is SMNVEV (reference sequence). CDR3 coding DNA: TGTGCCAGCAGTACGGGGACCTACGGGCAGTACTTC. Amino acids: CASSTGTYGQYF.

This clonotype has a count of ten or more. The rearrangement links TRBV27 to TRBJ1-1; 9 nucleotides line up with TRBD1. Germline loops: CDR1 MNHEY, CDR2 SMNVEV (reference sequence). The trim removed 3 bases at V and 3 bases at J, leaving 5 bases unmatched. The CDR3 has 15 residues. CDR3 in amino acids: CASSFMGQGDTEAFF. CDR3 DNA: TGTGCCAGCAGTTTCATGGGACAGGGAGACACTGAAGCTTTCTTT.

About this clonotype itself: This may stem from a read error, because a much larger clone lies one nucleotide away. The chain recombines TRBV14 with TRBJ2-7; tentatively, D is TRBD2 (6 bases). The V end lost 6 bases, the J end lost 9 bases, and 18 bases lay between the germline ends. The CDR3 totals 13 residues. Germline lookup yields CDR1 SGHDN and CDR2 FVKESK. CDR3 bases: TGTGCCAGCAGAGGAGGAGGGAGCTTTGTGCAGTACTTC. Encoded protein: CASRGGGSFVQYF.

The V and J genes are TRBV28 and TRBJ2-7; D is uncertain. This CDR3 spans 13 amino acids. V shed 2 bases and J shed 3 bases, with 8 bases lying between them. Germline CDR1 reads MDHEN; CDR2 reads SYDVKM. The CDR3 coding sequence is TGTGCCAGCAGTTTAGATAGTTACTACGAGCAGTACTTC. Translating gives CASSLDSYYEQYF.

This chain connects TRBV28 to TRBJ1-3; 7 nucleotides line up with TRBD1. The V gene end was trimmed by 5 bases and the J gene end by 4 bases; junction bases not matched to a gene: 5. Germline-derived CDR1 and CDR2 are MDHEN and SYDVKM. The length of the CDR3 is 14 residues. In DNA, the CDR3 is TGTGCCAGCAGTCTCGGGACAGAAGGAAACACCATATATTTT. Translation gives CASSLGTEGNTIYF.

This clonotype was counted ten times or more. The chain has TRBV6-2 or TRBV6-3 and TRBJ1-5, with unresolved D. The CDR3 extends over 12 amino acids. Germline CDR1 MNHEY, CDR2 SVGEGT. With 6 bases removed from V and 9 bases from J, the gap between germline ends came to 12 bases. CDR3 in DNA: TGTGCCAGCAGGGAGCGTTTAAGGCCCCAGCATTTT. Translating gives CASRERLRPQHF.

This clonotype was counted only a few times. This may arise from a read error, as a much more abundant clone is one base away. The rearrangement links TRBV3-1 to TRBJ2-1; either TRBD1 or TRBD2 may supply D (5 bases each). Germline V CDR1 and CDR2: LGHDT, YNNKEL (reference sequence). CDR3 length equals 15 residues. Written as DNA, the CDR3 is TGTGCCAGCAACCAAGATGTTGGGACCAACAATGAGCAGTTCTTC. This encodes CASNQDVGTNNEQFF.

This clonotype was detected ten times or more. The chain combines TRBV6-5 with TRBJ2-7; 11 bases agree with TRBD2. Germline assignment: CDR1 MNHEY and CDR2 SVGAGI. CDR3 length equals 12 residues. The trim removed 8 bases at V and 7 bases at J, leaving 4 bases unmatched. The CDR3 region has the DNA TGTGCCAGCTCTAGCGGGAGGCTGGAGCAGTACTTC. Its protein is CASSSGRLEQYF.

This clonotype turned up a few times. A much larger clone differs from this one at a single base, so this may be a read error. The CDR3 protein is CACSQEGLGTYEQYF. For the CDR3, the DNA is TGCGCCTGCAGCCAAGAGGGACTAGGAACCTACGAGCAGTACTTC. V is TRBV4-1 and J is TRBJ2-7; 8 bases align to TRBD2. CDR1 MGHRA and CDR2 YSYEKL come from the germline V gene. The CDR3 is made up of 15 amino acids.

In its sample, this clonotype was seen many times. The chain joins TRBV7-9 to TRBJ1-4; a weak D match, TRBD1 (5 bases). V lost 4 bases to trimming and J lost 16 bases, with 16 bases between them. The germline gives CDR1 SEHNR, CDR2 FQNEAQ (reference sequence). There are 12 residues in the CDR3. CDR3 residues: CASSSQTEGQFF. The CDR3 DNA sequence: TGTGCCAGCAGCTCCCAGACCGAAGGACAGTTTTTT.

This clonotype occurred many times. The chain carries TRBV4-1 and TRBJ2-3; 7 bases map to TRBD2. With 5 bases clipped from V and 0 bases from J, the junction kept 14 bases outside the gene matches. The CDR3 consists of 18 residues. Per the germline V gene, CDR1 is MGHRA and CDR2 is YSYEKL. The CDR3 sequence is CASSEIGVSGPSTDTQYF. The DNA for the CDR3 is TGCGCCAGCAGCGAAATTGGTGTTAGCGGGCCTAGCACAGATACGCAGTATTTT.

J is TRBJ1-1 and V is TRBV2; D perhaps matches TRBD1 (6 bases). This CDR3 region has 13 residues. V dropped 5 bases and J dropped 2 bases, with 9 bases sitting between them. CDR1 SNHLY and CDR2 FYNNEI come from the germline V gene. The CDR3 DNA sequence: TGTGCCAGCAGTTTAGGGACAAACACTGAAGCTTTCTTT. It encodes CASSLGTNTEAFF.

This clonotype was recorded at least ten times. This chain connects TRBV7-9 to TRBJ2-3; TRBD1 matches 12 bases. The length of the CDR3 is 16 residues. Germline assignment: CDR1 SEHNR and CDR2 FQNEAQ (reference sequence). Unmatched junction bases numbered 8, after V lost 4 bases and J lost 6 bases. CDR3 sequence: CASSSTGQGAYDTQYF. The CDR3 coding sequence is TGTGCCAGCAGCTCCACGGGACAGGGGGCTTACGATACGCAGTATTTT. Full variable domain (outside the CDR3, taken from reference TRBV7-9 and TRBJ2-3): DTGVSQNPRHKITKRGQNVTFRCDPISEHNRLYWYRQTLGQGPEFLTYFQNEAQLEKSRLLSDRFSAERPKGSFSTLEIQRTEQGDSAMYLCASSSTGQGAYDTQYFGPGTRLTVL.

This clonotype was seen many times. The rearrangement links TRBV4-1 to TRBJ2-7; the D is unclear. CDR1 is MGHRA, CDR2 YSYEKL, per germline. This CDR3 is 14 amino acids long. With 1 base removed from V and 1 base from J, the gap between germline ends came to 8 bases. The CDR3 region has the DNA TGCGCCAGCAGCCAAGTCGCCCTATCCTACGAGCAGTACTTC. Amino acid sequence: CASSQVALSYEQYF.